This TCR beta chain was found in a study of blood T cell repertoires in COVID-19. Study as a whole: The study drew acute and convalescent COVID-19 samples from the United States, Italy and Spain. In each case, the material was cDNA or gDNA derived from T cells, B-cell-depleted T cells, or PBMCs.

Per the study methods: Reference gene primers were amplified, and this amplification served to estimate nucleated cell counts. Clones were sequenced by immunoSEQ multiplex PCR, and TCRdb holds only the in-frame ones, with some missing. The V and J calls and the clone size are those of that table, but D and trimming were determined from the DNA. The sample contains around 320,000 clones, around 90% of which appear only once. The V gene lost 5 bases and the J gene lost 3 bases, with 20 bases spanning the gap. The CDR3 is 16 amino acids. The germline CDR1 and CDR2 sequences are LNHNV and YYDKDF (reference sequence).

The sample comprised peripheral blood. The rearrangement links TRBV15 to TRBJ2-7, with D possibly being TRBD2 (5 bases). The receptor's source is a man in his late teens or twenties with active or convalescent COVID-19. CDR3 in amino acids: CATSHEGVGTLYEQYF. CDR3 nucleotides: TGTGCCACCAGCCACGAGGGAGTCGGAACTCTCTACGAGCAGTACTTC.